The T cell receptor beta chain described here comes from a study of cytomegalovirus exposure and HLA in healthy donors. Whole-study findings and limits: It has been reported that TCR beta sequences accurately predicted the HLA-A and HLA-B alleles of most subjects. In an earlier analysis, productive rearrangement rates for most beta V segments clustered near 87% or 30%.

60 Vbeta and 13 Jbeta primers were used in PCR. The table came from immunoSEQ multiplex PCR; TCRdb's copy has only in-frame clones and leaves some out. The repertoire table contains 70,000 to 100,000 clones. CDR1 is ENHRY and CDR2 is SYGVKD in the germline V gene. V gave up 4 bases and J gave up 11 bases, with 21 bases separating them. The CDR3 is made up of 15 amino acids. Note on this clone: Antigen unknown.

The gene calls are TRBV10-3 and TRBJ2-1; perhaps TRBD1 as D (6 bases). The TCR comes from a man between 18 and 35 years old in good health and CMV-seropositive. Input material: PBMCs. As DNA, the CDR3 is TGTGCCATCAGTGGTCAGGGGTCTTTAGGGGCTCAGCAGTTCTTC. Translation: CAISGQGSLGAQQFF.